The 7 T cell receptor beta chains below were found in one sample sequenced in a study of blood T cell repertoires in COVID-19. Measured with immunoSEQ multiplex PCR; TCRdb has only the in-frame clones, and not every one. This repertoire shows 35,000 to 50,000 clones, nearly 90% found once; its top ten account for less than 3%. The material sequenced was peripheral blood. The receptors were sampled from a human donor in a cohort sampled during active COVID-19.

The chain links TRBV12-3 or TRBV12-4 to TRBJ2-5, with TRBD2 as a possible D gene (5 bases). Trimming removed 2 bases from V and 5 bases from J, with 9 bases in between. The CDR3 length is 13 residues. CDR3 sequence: CASSLSRVETQYF. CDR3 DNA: TGTGCCAGCAGTTTATCGAGGGTTGAGACCCAGTACTTC.

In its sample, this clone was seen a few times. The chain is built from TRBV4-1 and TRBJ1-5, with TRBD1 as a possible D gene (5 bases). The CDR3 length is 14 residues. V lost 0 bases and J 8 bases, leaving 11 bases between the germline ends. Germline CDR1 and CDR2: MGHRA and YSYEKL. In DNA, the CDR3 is TGCGCCAGCAGCCAAGAAGATGGGGCTGAGCCCCAGCATTTT. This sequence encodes CASSQEDGAEPQHF.

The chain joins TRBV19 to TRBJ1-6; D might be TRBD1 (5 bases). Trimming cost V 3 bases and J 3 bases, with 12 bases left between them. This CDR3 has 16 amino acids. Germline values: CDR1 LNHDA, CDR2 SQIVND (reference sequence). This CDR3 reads CASSITAGYYNSPLHF. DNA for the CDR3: TGTGCCAGTAGTATCACGGCAGGGTACTATAATTCACCCCTCCACTTT.

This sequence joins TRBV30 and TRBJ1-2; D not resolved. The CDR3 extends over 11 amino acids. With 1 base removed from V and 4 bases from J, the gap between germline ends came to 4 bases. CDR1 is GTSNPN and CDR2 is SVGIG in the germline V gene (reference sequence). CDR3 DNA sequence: TGTGCCTGGAGTGCAGGCTATGGCTACACCTTC. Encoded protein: CAWSAGYGYTF.

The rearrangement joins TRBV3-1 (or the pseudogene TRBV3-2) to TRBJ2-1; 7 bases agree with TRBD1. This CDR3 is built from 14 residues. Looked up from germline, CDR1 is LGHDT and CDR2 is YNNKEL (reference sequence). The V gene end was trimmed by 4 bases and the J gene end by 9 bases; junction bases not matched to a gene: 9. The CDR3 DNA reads TGTGCCAGCAGCCTCCGGAAGGGGGCGAGTGAGCAGTTCTTC. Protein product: CASSLRKGASEQFF.

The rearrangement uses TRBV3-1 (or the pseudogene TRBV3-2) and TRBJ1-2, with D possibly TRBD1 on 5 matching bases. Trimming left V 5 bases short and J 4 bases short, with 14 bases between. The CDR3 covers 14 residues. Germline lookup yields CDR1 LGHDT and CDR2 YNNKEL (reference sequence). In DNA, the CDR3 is TGTGCCAGCAGCGGGCGACAGAATATCTATGGCTACACCTTC. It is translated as CASSGRQNIYGYTF.

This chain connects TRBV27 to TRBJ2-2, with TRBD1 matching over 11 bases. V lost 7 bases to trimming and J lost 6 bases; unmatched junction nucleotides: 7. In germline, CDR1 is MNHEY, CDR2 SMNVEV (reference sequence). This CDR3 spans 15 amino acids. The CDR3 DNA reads TGTGCCAGCACGCACGGGACAGGGGGTCCCGGGGAGCTGTTTTTT. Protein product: CASTHGTGGPGELFF.